This record covers a single T cell receptor (beta chain). Its cognate antigen has yet to be identified. Base qualities are not recorded, but no much larger clone differs from it by a single base. Enrolling through a virtual design, the prospective study's participants ranged in age from roughly 18 to 95 years and lived across about two dozen United States geographic areas. Cohort assignment in the prospective study relied on participant-reported clinical history from a screening survey and a study questionnaire. In the prospective study, whole blood, serum and a nasopharyngeal or oropharyngeal swab were collected from each participant by mobile phlebotomists. Prospective study participants could optionally give additional blood draws and questionnaires over an approximately two-month period. Prospective study blood samples were shipped either frozen or at room temperature before DNA extraction. TCRbeta CDR3 regions were amplified from genomic DNA using the immunoSEQ Assay, a bias-controlled multiplex PCR. From the authors' description of their analysis: The number of nucleated cells in each sample was estimated by amplification of reference gene primers within the assay. Sequence reads were collapsed and filtered to measure the absolute abundance of every unique TCRbeta CDR3 rearrangement. For each sample, productive Simpson clonality was calculated by taking the square root of Simpson's diversity index across productive rearrangements. TCRdb took this table from immuneACCESS and kept in-frame rearrangements with V and J called. Such tables lack part of the clones; where checked against another copy, unresolved V genes explain under half of the gap, and the rest is unexplained. V, J and clone size derive from that table, while D and trimming were established from the DNA sequence. The sample table holds about 140,000 clones, of which almost 85% were seen once. Roughly 3.4% of the sample is taken by the ten largest.

This entry belongs to a study of blood T cell repertoires in COVID-19 (dated by TCRdb to about 2020). Turning to the overall study: Collaborator samples came from the United States, Italy and Spain and covered acute and convalescent phases of COVID-19. Where HLA class I and class II types were available, the types were taken from metadata supplied by the sample provider, not from assay-based typing. Samples came from the ongoing ImmuneRACE study (first 160 participants) plus 1,254 subjects from 6 global collaborators. The repertoires were released in a freely available public database meant as a resource for research on the immune response to SARS-CoV-2. The sample metadata nearly always contained a de-identified subject ID, COVID-19 status, age in years and sex. The material from the prospective study consisted of cDNA or gDNA derived from T cells, B-cell-depleted T cells, or PBMCs. Subjects who had been exposed to COVID-19, were actively infected with it, or had recovered from it provided the deeply sampled blood TCRbeta repertoires that made up the dataset. What the study reported, not specific to this receptor: The quantity of clinical and demographic metadata differed by source and by participant and was supplied without curation.

The specimen sequenced was PBMCs or T cells enriched from blood (not recorded which). This clonotype was sampled from a woman in her fifties or sixties with acute COVID-19.

The DNA reads TGTGCCAGCAGCTCCGGGGGGTGGACTGAAGCTTTCTTT. Its protein reads: CASSSGGWTEAFF. The chain was built from TRBV5-6 and TRBJ1-1; matching of 5 bases hints at TRBD1 as the D gene. V drops 3 bases and J drops 5 bases, leaving 11 bases in between. Reading the germline V gene gives CDR1 SGHDT and CDR2 YYEEEE. Counted from cysteine to phenylalanine, this CDR3 has 13 amino acids. CDR3 DNA is the only sequence kept; it has 39 bases, read in frame from the first base.